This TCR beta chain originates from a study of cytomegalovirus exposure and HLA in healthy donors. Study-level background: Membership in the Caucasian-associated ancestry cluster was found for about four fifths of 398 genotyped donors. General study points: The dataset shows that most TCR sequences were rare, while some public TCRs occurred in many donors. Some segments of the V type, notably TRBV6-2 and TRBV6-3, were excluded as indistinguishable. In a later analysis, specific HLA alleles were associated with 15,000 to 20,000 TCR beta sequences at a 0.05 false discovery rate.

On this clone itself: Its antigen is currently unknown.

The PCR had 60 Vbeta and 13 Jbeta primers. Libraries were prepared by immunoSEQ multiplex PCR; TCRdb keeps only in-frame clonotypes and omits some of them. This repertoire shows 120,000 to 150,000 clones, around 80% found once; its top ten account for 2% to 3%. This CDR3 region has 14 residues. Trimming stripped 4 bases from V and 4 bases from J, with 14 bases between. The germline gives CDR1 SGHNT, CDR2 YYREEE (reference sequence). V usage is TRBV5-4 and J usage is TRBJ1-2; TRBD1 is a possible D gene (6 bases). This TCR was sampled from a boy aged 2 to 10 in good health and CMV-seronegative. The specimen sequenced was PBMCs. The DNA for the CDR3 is TGTGCCAGCAGCCCAGTTACAGGGATCTATGGCTACACCTTC. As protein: CASSPVTGIYGYTF.